This TCR beta chain appears in the sequencing data of a study of CD8 T cells in Susac syndrome. V was pared by 6 bases and J by 5 bases, with 12 bases between. The CDR3 length is 13 residues. Germline CDR1 LGHNA, CDR2 YSLEER. CD8+ and CD4+ T cells taken from blood had their TCR beta sequenced. Random-hexamer reverse transcription was applied to roughly 0.5 to 1 ug RNA. In TCRdb, the immunoSEQ multiplex PCR reads were re-called with MiXCR into one record per CDR3 protein. The sample lists about 130,000 distinct CDR3 sequences, about 95% occurring once. The chain carries TRBV4-3 and TRBJ2-3; D unclear. The source is a human donor with multiple sclerosis. The sample comprised CD4+ T cells from PBMCs. The CDR3 nucleotides are TGCGCCAGCAGTGAGGCGACGCGAGATACGCAGTATTTT. Translating it yields CASSEATRDTQYF.